The clone carrying this T cell receptor beta chain ranks as medium-sized. V was clipped by 6 bases and J by 7 bases; unmatched bases: 8. Germline lookup yields CDR1 MGHRA and CDR2 YSYEKL. This CDR3 region has 15 residues. The data derive from a study of glioma-infiltrating T cells. TCR alpha and beta CDR3 regions were amplified from RNA using iRepertoire nested multiplex PCR. In TCRdb, the multiplex PCR reads were re-called with MiXCR into one record per CDR3 protein. The table has around 1,800 distinct CDR3 sequences, 28% seen once. Sequenced input: glioma tissue, nonneoplastic brain tissue, or PBMCs (not recorded which). The clonotype was recovered from a human donor with low-grade glioma or glioblastoma, undergoing nonglioma brain surgery, or in good health (not recorded which). The chain is built from TRBV4-1 and TRBJ2-1; TRBD2 matches at 11 bases. DNA for the CDR3: TGCGCCAGCAGAAATCTAGCGGGAGGAGTAAATGAGCAGTTCTTC. This translates into CASRNLAGGVNEQFF.